This TCR beta chain was identified during a study of blood T cells in healthy people across ages. Points on this clonotype: Its target is unknown.

Next came a second PCR, run for about 6 to 11 cycles, which used a sample-barcoded 5' primer along with a J-beta primer mix. Individual samples furnished no less than 2.5 million CDR3-containing paired-end reads apiece. TCRdb fed the 5' RACE reads into MiXCR, producing one record per CDR3 protein. Here the sample spans fewer than 2,000,000 distinct CDR3 sequences, roughly a third being singletons. The CDR3 totals 16 residues. CDR1 and CDR2 from the germline V gene are MDHEN and SYDVKM. V was clipped by 4 bases and J by 4 bases; unmatched bases: 8. Study results and limitations: PBMC samples, being unsorted, prevented any conclusive comparison of naive and antigen-experienced cells.

The sequencing sample was made of blood. The V and J genes are TRBV28 and TRBJ2-7; TRBD2 agrees at 12 bases. The sequence was obtained from a woman aged 30 to 39 in good health. The CDR3 reads CASSSQTSGRTYEQYF. DNA for the CDR3: TGTGCCAGCAGTTCCCAGACTAGCGGGAGAACGTACGAGCAGTACTTC.